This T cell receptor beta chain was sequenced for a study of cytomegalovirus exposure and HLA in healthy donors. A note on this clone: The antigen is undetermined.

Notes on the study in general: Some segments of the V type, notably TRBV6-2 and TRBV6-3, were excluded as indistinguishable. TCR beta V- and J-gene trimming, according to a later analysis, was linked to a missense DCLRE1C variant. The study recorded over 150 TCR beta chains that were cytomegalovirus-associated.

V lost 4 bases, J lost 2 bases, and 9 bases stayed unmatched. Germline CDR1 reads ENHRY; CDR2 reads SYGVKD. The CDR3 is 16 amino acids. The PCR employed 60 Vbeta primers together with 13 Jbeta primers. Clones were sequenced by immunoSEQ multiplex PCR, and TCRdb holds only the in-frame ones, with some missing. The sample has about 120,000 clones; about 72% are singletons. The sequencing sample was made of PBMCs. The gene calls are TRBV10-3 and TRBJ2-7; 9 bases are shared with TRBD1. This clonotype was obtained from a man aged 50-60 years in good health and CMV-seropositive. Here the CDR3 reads CAISGREGTGTYEQYF. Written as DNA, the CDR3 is TGTGCCATCAGTGGAAGGGAGGGGACAGGGACCTACGAGCAGTACTTC.